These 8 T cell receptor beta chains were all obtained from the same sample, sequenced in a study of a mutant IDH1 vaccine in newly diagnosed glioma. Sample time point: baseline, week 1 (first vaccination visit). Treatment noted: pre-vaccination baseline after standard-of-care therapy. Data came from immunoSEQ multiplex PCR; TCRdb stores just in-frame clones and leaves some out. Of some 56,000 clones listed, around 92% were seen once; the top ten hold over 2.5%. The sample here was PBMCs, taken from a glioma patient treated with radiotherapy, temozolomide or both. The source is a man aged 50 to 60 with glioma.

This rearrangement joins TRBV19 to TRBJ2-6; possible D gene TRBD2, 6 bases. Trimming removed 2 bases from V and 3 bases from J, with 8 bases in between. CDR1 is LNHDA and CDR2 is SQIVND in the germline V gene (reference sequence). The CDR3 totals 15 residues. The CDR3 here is CASSIRGSGANVLTF. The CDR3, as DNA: TGTGCCAGTAGTATACGGGGGAGTGGGGCCAACGTCCTGACTTTC.

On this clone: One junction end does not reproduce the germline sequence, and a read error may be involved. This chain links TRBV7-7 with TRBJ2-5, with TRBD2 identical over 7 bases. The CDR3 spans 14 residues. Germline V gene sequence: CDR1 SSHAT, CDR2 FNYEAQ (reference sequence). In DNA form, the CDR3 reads TGTGCTAGCAGCTCGCGGGGGTCCCAAGAGACCCAGTACTTC. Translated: CASSSRGSQETQYF.

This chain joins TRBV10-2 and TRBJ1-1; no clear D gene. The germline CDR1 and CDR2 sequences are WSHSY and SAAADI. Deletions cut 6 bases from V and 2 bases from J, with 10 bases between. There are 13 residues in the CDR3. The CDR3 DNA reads TGCGCCAGCAGCCCCGCTAGTAACACTGAAGCTTTCTTT. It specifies CASSPASNTEAFF.

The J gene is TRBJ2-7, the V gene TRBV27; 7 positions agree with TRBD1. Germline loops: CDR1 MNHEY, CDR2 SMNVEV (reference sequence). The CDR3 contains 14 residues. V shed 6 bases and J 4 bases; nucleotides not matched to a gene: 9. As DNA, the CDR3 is TGTGCCAGCAGCCCGGGACAGAACCCTTACGAGCAGTACTTC. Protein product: CASSPGQNPYEQYF.

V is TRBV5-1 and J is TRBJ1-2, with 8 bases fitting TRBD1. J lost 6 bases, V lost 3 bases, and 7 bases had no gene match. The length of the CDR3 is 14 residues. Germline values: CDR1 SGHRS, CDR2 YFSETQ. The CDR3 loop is CASSSGAGGDGYTF. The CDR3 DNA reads TGCGCCAGCAGCTCGGGGGCAGGGGGCGATGGCTACACCTTC. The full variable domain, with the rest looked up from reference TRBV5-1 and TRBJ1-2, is KAGVTQTPRYLIKTRGQQVTLSCSPISGHRSVSWYQQTPGQGLQFLFEYFSETQRNKGNFPGRFSGRQFSNSRSEMNVSTLELGDSALYLCASSSGAGGDGYTFGSGTRLTVV.

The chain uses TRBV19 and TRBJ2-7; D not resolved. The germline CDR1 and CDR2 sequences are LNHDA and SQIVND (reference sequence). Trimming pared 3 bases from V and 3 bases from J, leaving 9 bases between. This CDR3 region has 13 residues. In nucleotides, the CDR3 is TGTGCCAGTAGTATTTGGCGGTTCTACGAGCAGTACTTC. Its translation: CASSIWRFYEQYF.

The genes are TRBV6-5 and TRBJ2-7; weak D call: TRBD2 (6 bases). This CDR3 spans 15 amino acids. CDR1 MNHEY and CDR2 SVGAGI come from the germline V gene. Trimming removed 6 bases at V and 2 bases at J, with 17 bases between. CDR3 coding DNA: TGTGCCAGCAGACCTACGGGACTCCTAACCTACGAGCAGTACTTC. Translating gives CASRPTGLLTYEQYF.

The DNA of the CDR3 is TGTGCCAGCAGCTTAGCGTACCAGTACGGTAGCACTGAAGCTTTCTTT. It specifies CASSLAYQYGSTEAFF. This chain connects TRBV7-8 to TRBJ1-1; D unclear. The germline CDR1 and CDR2 sequences are SGHVS and FQNEAQ. This CDR3 is 16 amino acids long. Deletions cut 0 bases from V and 4 bases from J, with 15 bases between.